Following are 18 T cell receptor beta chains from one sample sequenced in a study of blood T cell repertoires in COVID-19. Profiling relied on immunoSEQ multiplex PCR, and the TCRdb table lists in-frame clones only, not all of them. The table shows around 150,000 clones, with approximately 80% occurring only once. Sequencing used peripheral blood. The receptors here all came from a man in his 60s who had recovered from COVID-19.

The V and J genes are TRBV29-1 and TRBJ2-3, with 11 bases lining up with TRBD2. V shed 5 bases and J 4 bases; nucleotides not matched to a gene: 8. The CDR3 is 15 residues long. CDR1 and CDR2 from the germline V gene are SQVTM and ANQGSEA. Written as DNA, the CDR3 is TGCAGCGTTCAACTCGGGACTAGCGGCCCAGATACGCAGTATTTT. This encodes CSVQLGTSGPDTQYF.

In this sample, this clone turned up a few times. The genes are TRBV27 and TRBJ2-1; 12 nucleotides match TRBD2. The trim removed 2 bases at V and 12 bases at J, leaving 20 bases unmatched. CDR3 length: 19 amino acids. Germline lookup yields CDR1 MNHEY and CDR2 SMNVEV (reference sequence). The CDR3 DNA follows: TGTGCCAGCAGTTTACAGACTAGCGGGAGCCCCTCGACTCTACGGGGGCAGTTCTTC. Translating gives CASSLQTSGSPSTLRGQFF.

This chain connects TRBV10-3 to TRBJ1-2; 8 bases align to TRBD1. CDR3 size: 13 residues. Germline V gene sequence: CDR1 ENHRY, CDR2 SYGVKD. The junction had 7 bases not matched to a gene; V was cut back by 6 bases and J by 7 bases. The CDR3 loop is CAIRGQDNGGYTF. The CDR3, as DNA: TGTGCCATCAGGGGACAGGACAATGGTGGCTACACCTTC.

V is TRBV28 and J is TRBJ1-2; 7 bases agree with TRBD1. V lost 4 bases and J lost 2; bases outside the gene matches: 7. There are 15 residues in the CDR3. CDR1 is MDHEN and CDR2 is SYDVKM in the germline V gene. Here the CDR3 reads CASSYLQGINYGYTF. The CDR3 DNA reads TGTGCCAGCAGTTACTTACAGGGGATCAACTATGGCTACACCTTC.

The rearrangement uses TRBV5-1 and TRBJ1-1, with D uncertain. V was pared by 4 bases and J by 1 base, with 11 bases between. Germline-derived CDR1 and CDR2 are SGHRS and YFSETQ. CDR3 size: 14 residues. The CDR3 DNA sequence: TGCGCCAGCAGCGGCATACCTGGGAACACTGAAGCTTTCTTT. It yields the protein CASSGIPGNTEAFF.

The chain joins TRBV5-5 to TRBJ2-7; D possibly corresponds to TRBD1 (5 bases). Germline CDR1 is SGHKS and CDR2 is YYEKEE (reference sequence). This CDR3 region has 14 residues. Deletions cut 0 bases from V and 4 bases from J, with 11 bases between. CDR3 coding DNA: TGTGCCAGCAGCTTGGTTTGGGGCAGGTACGAGCAGTACTTC. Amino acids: CASSLVWGRYEQYF.

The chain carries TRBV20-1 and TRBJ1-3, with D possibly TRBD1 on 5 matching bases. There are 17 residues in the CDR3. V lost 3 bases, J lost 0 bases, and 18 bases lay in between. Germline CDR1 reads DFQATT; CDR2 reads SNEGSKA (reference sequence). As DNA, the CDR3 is TGCAGTGCTAGTTTAGGGACTCCGCTTTTCTCTGGAAACACCATATATTTT. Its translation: CSASLGTPLFSGNTIYF.

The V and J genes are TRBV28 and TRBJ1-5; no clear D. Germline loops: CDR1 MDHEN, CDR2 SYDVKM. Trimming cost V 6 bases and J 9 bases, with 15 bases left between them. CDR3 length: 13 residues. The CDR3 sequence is CASRKTNVSPQHF. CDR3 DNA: TGTGCCAGCAGAAAGACAAATGTGTCGCCCCAGCATTTT.

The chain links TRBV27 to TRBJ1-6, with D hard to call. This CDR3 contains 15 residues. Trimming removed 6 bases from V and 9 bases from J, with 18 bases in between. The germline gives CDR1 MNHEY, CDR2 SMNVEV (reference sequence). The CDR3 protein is CASSGSQTIGSPLHF. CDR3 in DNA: TGTGCCAGCAGCGGCAGCCAGACAATAGGTTCACCCCTCCACTTT.

The CDR3 reads CASSQDWGLREQFF. The CDR3 DNA follows: TGTGCCAGCAGCCAAGATTGGGGGCTCCGGGAGCAGTTCTTC. V and J are TRBV3-1 (or the pseudogene TRBV3-2) and TRBJ2-1, with D possibly TRBD1 on 6 matching bases. In germline, CDR1 is LGHDT, CDR2 YNNKEL (reference sequence). Deletions cut 0 bases from V and 10 bases from J, with 13 bases between. The CDR3 is 14 amino acids.

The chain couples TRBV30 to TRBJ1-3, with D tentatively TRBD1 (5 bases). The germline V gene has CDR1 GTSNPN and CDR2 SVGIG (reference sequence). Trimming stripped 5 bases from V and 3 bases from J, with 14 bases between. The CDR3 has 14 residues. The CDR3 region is CAWDKTELGNTIYF. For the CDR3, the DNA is TGTGCCTGGGATAAGACAGAGCTTGGAAACACCATATATTTT.

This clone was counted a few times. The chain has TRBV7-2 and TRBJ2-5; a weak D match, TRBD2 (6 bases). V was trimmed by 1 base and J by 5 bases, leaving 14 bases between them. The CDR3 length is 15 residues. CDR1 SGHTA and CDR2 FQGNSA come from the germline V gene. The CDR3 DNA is TGTGCCAGCAGCTTAGAAGGAGGGGCTCGGGAGACCCAGTACTTC. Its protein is CASSLEGGARETQYF.

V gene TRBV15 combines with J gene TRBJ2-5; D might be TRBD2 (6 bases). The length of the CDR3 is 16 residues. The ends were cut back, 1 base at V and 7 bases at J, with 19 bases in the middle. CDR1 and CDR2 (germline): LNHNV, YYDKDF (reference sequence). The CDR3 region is CATSRVGGNRARTQYF. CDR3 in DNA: TGTGCCACCAGCAGAGTGGGAGGAAATCGGGCGAGGACCCAGTACTTC.

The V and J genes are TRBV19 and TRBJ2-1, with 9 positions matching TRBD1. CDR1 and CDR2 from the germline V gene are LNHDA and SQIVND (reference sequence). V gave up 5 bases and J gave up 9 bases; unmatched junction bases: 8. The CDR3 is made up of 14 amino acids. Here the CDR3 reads CASSSGQGIGEQFF. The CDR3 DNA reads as TGTGCCAGTAGTTCGGGACAGGGCATCGGTGAGCAGTTCTTC.

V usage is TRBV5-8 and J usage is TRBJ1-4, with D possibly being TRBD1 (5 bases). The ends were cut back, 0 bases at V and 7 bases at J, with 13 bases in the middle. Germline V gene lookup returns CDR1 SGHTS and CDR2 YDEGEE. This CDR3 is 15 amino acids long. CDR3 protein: CASSLVGAGTEKLFF. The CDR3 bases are TGTGCCAGCAGCTTGGTTGGGGCAGGCACTGAAAAACTGTTTTTT.

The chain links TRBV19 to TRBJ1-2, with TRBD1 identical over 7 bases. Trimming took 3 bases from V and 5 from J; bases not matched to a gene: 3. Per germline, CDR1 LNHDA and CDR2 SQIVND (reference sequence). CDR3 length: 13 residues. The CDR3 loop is CASSIDREYGYTF. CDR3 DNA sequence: TGTGCCAGTAGTATTGACAGGGAGTATGGCTACACCTTC.

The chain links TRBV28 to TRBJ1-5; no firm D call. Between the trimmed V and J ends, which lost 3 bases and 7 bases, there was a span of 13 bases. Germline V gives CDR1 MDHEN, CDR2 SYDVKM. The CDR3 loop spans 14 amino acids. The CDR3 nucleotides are TGTGCCAGCAGTTTTCACGGGGTAGGCCAGCCCCAGCATTTT. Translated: CASSFHGVGQPQHF.

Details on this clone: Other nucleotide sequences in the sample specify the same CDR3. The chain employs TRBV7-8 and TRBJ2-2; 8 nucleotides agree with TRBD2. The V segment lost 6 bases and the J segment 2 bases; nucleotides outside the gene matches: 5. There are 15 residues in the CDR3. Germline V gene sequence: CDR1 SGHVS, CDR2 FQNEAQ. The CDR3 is CASSRSGANTGELFF. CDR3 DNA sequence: TGTGCCAGCAGTCGTAGCGGGGCAAACACCGGGGAGCTGTTTTTT. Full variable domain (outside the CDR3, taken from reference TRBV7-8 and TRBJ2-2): GAGVSQSPRYKVAKRGQDVALRCDPISGHVSLFWYQQALGQGPEFLTYFQNEAQLDKSGLPSDRFFAERPEGSVSTLKIQRTQQEDSAVYLCASSRSGANTGELFFGEGSRLTVL.